This T cell receptor beta chain was identified during a study of CD8+ T cells in alopecia areata. Study-wide findings and caveats: Sequencing of scalp tissue also captures the resident alphabeta T cells of normal skin.

Peripheral blood and lesional scalp punch biopsies were taken from alopecia areata patients. Trimming left V 7 bases short and J 0 bases short, with 12 bases between. CDR1 and CDR2 from the germline V gene are SQVTM and ANQGSEA. The CDR3 is made up of 13 amino acids. After isolation, RNA underwent reverse transcription to generate cDNA as the sequencing template. Clones were read by immunoSEQ multiplex PCR, and TCRdb kept only the in-frame ones, dropping some. The sample has around 200,000 clones; more than 60% are singletons. Details on this clone: No antigen is known for it.

This material consisted of CD4+ T cells sorted from blood, taken at week 0. The V gene is TRBV29-1, the J gene TRBJ1-1; D possibly corresponds to TRBD1 (6 bases). The clonotype was recovered from a human donor with alopecia areata. The CDR3 DNA reads TGCAGCGCCGGGGGCAGGCTGAACACTGAAGCTTTCTTT. Translating gives CSAGGRLNTEAFF.